This TCR beta chain was found in a study of cytomegalovirus exposure and HLA in healthy donors. General study results and limits: It was shown in a later analysis that HLA-associated TCR beta chains were more clonally expanded than other, equally common chains. Among the CMV-associated chains, a few were confirmed in vitro as specific for CMV antigens.

CDR3 size: 16 residues. The germline V gene encodes CDR1 KGHSH and CDR2 LQKENI. The V end lost 3 bases, the J end lost 6 bases, and 18 bases lay between the germline ends. Worth noting for this clone: What it binds is not known.

Amplification used 60 Vbeta primers and 13 Jbeta primers. Some clones are missing from TCRdb's copy, which holds only in-frame ones; the method was immunoSEQ multiplex PCR. The sample's table shows about 190,000 clones. The sequence derives from a woman younger than 45 in good health and CMV-seropositive. This chain links TRBV18 with TRBJ2-1; D possibly corresponds to TRBD1 (5 bases). Sequences were obtained from PBMCs. The CDR3, as DNA: TGTGCCAGCTCACCTGAACAGGTCACTCTGGGCAATGAGCAGTTCTTC. It encodes CASSPEQVTLGNEQFF.